This T cell receptor beta chain originates from a study of patients and donors after allogeneic stem cell transplantation. TCRdb ran MiXCR on the RT-PCR reads and lists one entry per CDR3 protein. Here the sample spans about 2,300 distinct CDR3 sequences, about 19% being singletons. Concerning this clonotype itself: The junction and the germline gene differ at one end; a read error may be behind it.

The sequence came from a human donor who was either an allogeneic HSCT recipient or a stem cell or donor lymphocyte infusion donor (not recorded which). It is not recorded whose cells these are; they may come from a transplant donor. The sample was blood, either unsorted or a sorted T cell fraction (not recorded which).

The CDR3 protein is CAWSMNTEAFF. In DNA form, the CDR3 reads TGCGCCTGGAGTATGAACACTGAAGCTTTCTTT. The V gene is TRBV30, the J gene TRBJ1-1; D is ambiguous. Germline V gene sequence: CDR1 GTSNPN, CDR2 SVGIG (reference sequence). The CDR3 spans 11 residues. Filled out from reference TRBV30 and TRBJ1-1, the complete variable domain reads SQTIHQWPATLVQPVGSPLSLECTVEGTSNPNLYWYRQAAGRGLQLLFYSVGIGQISSEVPQNLSASRPQDRQFILSSKKLLLSDSGFYLCAWSMNTEAFFGQGTRLTVV.